These 28 T cell receptor beta chains were sequenced from one sample in a study of vaccination effects on CD4 cells after COVID-19. Measured with immunoSEQ multiplex PCR; TCRdb has only the in-frame clones, and not every one. The data contain approximately 30,000 clones, around two thirds of them singletons. Having been cultured for about 10 days, the cells underwent CD4+ T cell isolation. Of the BNT162b2 and mRNA-1273 vaccines, participants received two doses of one or the other. No antigen has been identified for these receptors. Sequences were derived from CD4+ T cells from PBMCs cultured without peptide, sampled after COVID-19 vaccination. Every receptor here comes from a human donor who received a COVID-19 vaccine.

The chain links TRBV5-6 to TRBJ1-2, with D possibly matching TRBD1 (5 bases). The germline V gene has CDR1 SGHDT and CDR2 YYEEEE. The CDR3 totals 15 residues. Trimming removed 1 base at V and 7 bases at J, with 17 bases between. The CDR3 region has the DNA TGTGCCAGCAGCTTGTTCGTCAGGGCTTCGGGTGGCTACACCTTC. This gives the protein CASSLFVRASGGYTF.

This chain joins TRBV7-9 and TRBJ1-2; D not certain. Germline V gene sequence: CDR1 SEHNR, CDR2 FQNEAQ (reference sequence). The CDR3 covers 17 residues. V shed 1 base and J shed 0 bases, with 15 bases lying between them. The CDR3 DNA reads TGTGCCAGCAGCTTAGGCCCTGGAGGACCTGCTAACTATGGCTACACCTTC. This sequence encodes CASSLGPGGPANYGYTF.

CDR3 region: CASTREGEQPQHF. DNA for the CDR3: TGTGCCAGCACCCGGGAAGGGGAACAGCCCCAGCATTTT. V gene TRBV2 combines with J gene TRBJ1-5; D may be TRBD1 (5 bases). The germline CDR1 and CDR2 sequences are SNHLY and FYNNEI. V lost 7 bases and J 7 bases, leaving 14 bases between the germline ends. The CDR3 is made up of 13 amino acids.

The gene calls are TRBV30 and TRBJ1-2; 9 bases are a match to TRBD1. Germline CDR1 is GTSNPN and CDR2 is SVGIG (reference sequence). This CDR3 has 15 amino acids. The ends lost 1 base at V and 5 bases at J; junction bases unmatched: 8. In DNA, the CDR3 is TGTGCCTGGAGTGGTTTCCAGGGGACAGGGTATGGCTACACCTTC. Translation: CAWSGFQGTGYGYTF.

The chain joins TRBV19 to TRBJ1-5; perhaps TRBD1 as D (5 bases). Trimming removed 0 bases from V and 3 bases from J, with 12 bases in between. There are 16 residues in the CDR3. The germline gives CDR1 LNHDA, CDR2 SQIVND (reference sequence). The CDR3 DNA is TGTGCCAGTAGTATAGACCCCCGGGGCAACAATCAGCCCCAGCATTTT. Translated, it gives CASSIDPRGNNQPQHF.

The chain has TRBV6-5 and TRBJ2-2; D is uncertain. The ends were cut back, 5 bases at V and 5 bases at J, with 9 bases in the middle. CDR1 and CDR2 from the germline V gene are MNHEY and SVGAGI. The CDR3 is made up of 13 amino acids. The CDR3: CASSPTATGELFF. In DNA, the CDR3 is TGTGCCAGCAGTCCTACCGCGACCGGGGAGCTGTTTTTT.

The chain recombines TRBV10-2 with TRBJ2-7; 11 bases fit TRBD1. CDR3 length: 15 residues. The V gene end was trimmed by 4 bases and the J gene end by 2 bases; junction bases not matched to a gene: 4. Looked up from germline, CDR1 is WSHSY and CDR2 is SAAADI. CDR3 in amino acids: CASSARDRGTYEQYF. Written as DNA, the CDR3 is TGCGCCAGCAGTGCCCGGGACAGGGGGACCTACGAGCAGTACTTC.

This chain joins TRBV7-9 and TRBJ2-5; possibly TRBD2 for D (6 bases). This CDR3 is 16 amino acids long. The V gene lost 5 bases and the J gene lost 2 bases, with 18 bases spanning the gap. The germline CDR1 and CDR2 sequences are SEHNR and FQNEAQ (reference sequence). CDR3 in amino acids: CASSLRDWKLQETQYF. The CDR3 nucleotides read TGTGCCAGCAGCCTCAGGGACTGGAAACTTCAAGAGACCCAGTACTTC. Combining the CDR3 with reference TRBV7-9 and TRBJ2-5 gives the whole variable domain DTGVSQNPRHKITKRGQNVTFRCDPISEHNRLYWYRQTLGQGPEFLTYFQNEAQLEKSRLLSDRFSAERPKGSFSTLEIQRTEQGDSAMYLCASSLRDWKLQETQYFGPGTRLLVL.

The chain is built from TRBV5-1 and TRBJ1-6; D is ambiguous. Trimming removed 0 bases from V and 6 bases from J, with 7 bases in between. The CDR3 totals 14 residues. Germline loops: CDR1 SGHRS, CDR2 YFSETQ. The CDR3 sequence is CASSLDSLNSPLHF. DNA of the CDR3: TGCGCCAGCAGCTTGGACAGCCTTAATTCACCCCTCCACTTT.

The chain combines TRBV12-3 or TRBV12-4 with TRBJ1-5; no reliable D call. The CDR3 length is 12 residues. Trimming removed 4 bases from V and 6 bases from J, with 7 bases in between. DNA of the CDR3: TGTGCCAGCAGTTCCGCTGCTCAGCCCCAGCATTTT. It specifies CASSSAAQPQHF.

This chain connects TRBV4-3 to TRBJ2-3; 13 nucleotides match TRBD2. CDR1 and CDR2 from the germline V gene are LGHNA and YSLEER. V lost 4 bases to trimming and J lost 3 bases; unmatched junction nucleotides: 13. The CDR3 runs to 19 residues. The CDR3 region has the DNA TGCGCCAGCAGCCGCAGACTTCCGGGACTAGCGGGGCAAACAGATACGCAGTATTTT. Amino acid sequence: CASSRRLPGLAGQTDTQYF.

V gene TRBV7-9 combines with J gene TRBJ2-7; tentatively, D is TRBD1 (7 bases). Trimming left V 1 base short and J 1 base short, with 14 bases between. The CDR3 spans 16 residues. In germline, CDR1 is SEHNR, CDR2 FQNEAQ (reference sequence). The CDR3 loop reads CASSLVMTGRSYEQYF. CDR3 in DNA: TGTGCCAGCAGCTTAGTGATGACAGGGAGGTCCTACGAGCAGTACTTC.

The V call is TRBV28, the J call TRBJ2-2; D gene ambiguous. The CDR3 sequence is 12 residues long. V was shortened by 6 bases and J by 4 bases, with 6 bases between the two germline ends. In germline, CDR1 is MDHEN, CDR2 SYDVKM. The CDR3 nucleotides read TGTGCCAGCAGCCGAATCACCGGGGAGCTGTTTTTT. Encoded protein: CASSRITGELFF.

The gene calls are TRBV4-2 and TRBJ2-5; D is perhaps TRBD2 (5 bases). The germline V and J ends were trimmed by 4 bases and 5 bases, with 20 bases remaining between them. The germline V gene has CDR1 LGHNA and CDR2 YNFKEQ. The CDR3 is made up of 16 amino acids. CDR3 DNA sequence: TGTGCCAGCAGCCCCCTGGGCGAGGGATCAGAGGAGACCCAGTACTTC. Protein product: CASSPLGEGSEETQYF.

V is TRBV9 and J is TRBJ2-3; TRBD2 aligns across 8 bases. CDR3 length: 15 amino acids. Germline CDR1 and CDR2: SGDLS and YYNGEE. V was clipped by 0 bases and J by 6 bases; unmatched bases: 6. DNA for the CDR3: TGTGCCAGCAGCGTAGCGGGAGGGCCATCGGATACGCAGTATTTT. Amino acid sequence: CASSVAGGPSDTQYF.

The rearrangement joins TRBV5-6 to TRBJ2-5; 10 bases are a match to TRBD1. The V and J ends lost 2 bases and 5 bases, in that order; junction bases with no gene match: 9. The CDR3 is 16 amino acids. Per germline, CDR1 SGHDT and CDR2 YYEEEE. The DNA of the CDR3 is TGTGCCAGCAGCTTAGTCCGGGACAGGGGAGGGGAGACCCAGTACTTC. Its translation is CASSLVRDRGGETQYF.

This clone was counted a single time. The chain combines TRBV14 with TRBJ2-7; tentatively, D is TRBD2 (6 bases). The CDR3 covers 16 residues. The germline gives CDR1 SGHDN, CDR2 FVKESK. V was trimmed by 0 bases and J by 3 bases, leaving 15 bases between them. This chain's CDR3 is CASSQEIQAGRYEQYF. The CDR3 bases are TGTGCCAGCAGCCAAGAGATCCAAGCGGGCCGCTACGAGCAGTACTTC.

Only a few counts were recorded for this clone. V usage is TRBV6-1 and J usage is TRBJ1-2, with 7 bases lining up with TRBD1. V lost 0 bases to trimming and J lost 5 bases; unmatched junction nucleotides: 9. This CDR3 contains 16 residues. In germline, CDR1 is MNHNS, CDR2 SASEGT. The CDR3 reads CASSEALGGRGYGYTF. The CDR3, as DNA: TGTGCCAGCAGTGAAGCACTAGGGGGCAGGGGGTATGGCTACACCTTC.

In DNA form, the CDR3 reads TGTGCCAGCAGCTCACGGCCTACCCGGTACCAAGAGACCCAGTACTTC. As protein: CASSSRPTRYQETQYF. The rearrangement links TRBV7-9 to TRBJ2-5; D gene ambiguous. Germline V gene sequence: CDR1 SEHNR, CDR2 FQNEAQ (reference sequence). CDR3 length equals 16 residues. Trimming stripped 4 bases from V and 0 bases from J, with 15 bases between.

The V gene is TRBV3-1 (or the pseudogene TRBV3-2), the J gene TRBJ2-3; 7 bases agree with TRBD2. Germline loops: CDR1 LGHDT, CDR2 YNNKEL (reference sequence). V shed 1 base and J 8 bases; nucleotides not matched to a gene: 12. CDR3 length equals 16 residues. CDR3 bases: TGTGCCAGCAGCCAAGGGACTAGTACTAGCCCAGGTACGCAGTATTTT. Translating gives CASSQGTSTSPGTQYF.

J is TRBJ2-1 and V is TRBV5-4; 8 nucleotides match TRBD2. Trimming took 0 bases from V and 0 from J; bases not matched to a gene: 8. This CDR3 region has 18 residues. The germline V gene encodes CDR1 SGHNT and CDR2 YYREEE (reference sequence). This CDR3 is CASSLEQKRGSSYNEQFF. In DNA form, the CDR3 reads TGTGCCAGCAGCTTGGAACAGAAGCGGGGGAGCTCCTACAATGAGCAGTTCTTC.

This clone was recorded a few times. The chain carries TRBV5-1 and TRBJ2-3; D is ambiguous. The V gene lost 2 bases and the J gene lost 6 bases, with 10 bases spanning the gap. In germline, CDR1 is SGHRS, CDR2 YFSETQ. The CDR3 spans 13 residues. The chain's CDR3 is CASSFASMDTQYF. The CDR3 nucleotides are TGCGCCAGCAGCTTCGCTAGTATGGATACGCAGTATTTT.

V is TRBV24-1 and J is TRBJ2-4; 7 bases fit TRBD1. Trimming took 5 bases from V and 5 from J; bases not matched to a gene: 5. This CDR3 comprises 14 residues. Germline V lookup: CDR1 KGHDR, CDR2 SFDVKD. CDR3 loop: CATSAGTDQNIQYF. The CDR3 DNA reads TGTGCCACCAGTGCCGGGACAGACCAAAACATTCAGTACTTC.

The sample holds one count of this clone. The chain carries TRBV5-1 and TRBJ2-7; 8 bases map to TRBD1. The CDR3 runs to 15 residues. The ends lost 5 bases at V and 2 bases at J; junction bases unmatched: 9. Per the germline V gene, CDR1 is SGHRS and CDR2 is YFSETQ. The CDR3 sequence: CASRPQGVGTYEQYF. CDR3 nucleotide sequence: TGCGCCAGCAGGCCACAGGGGGTAGGGACCTACGAGCAGTACTTC.

The gene calls are TRBV3-1 (or the pseudogene TRBV3-2) and TRBJ2-7; no clear D. The CDR3 runs 13 residues. Trimming took off 1 base at V and 0 bases at J, with 4 bases between the two ends. Germline assignment: CDR1 LGHDT and CDR2 YNNKEL (reference sequence). The CDR3 region is CASSQARSYEQYF. CDR3 sequence (DNA): TGTGCCAGCAGCCAAGCGCGCTCCTACGAGCAGTACTTC.

The CDR3 sequence: CASSPRPGADYGYTF. The CDR3 bases are TGTGCCAGCAGCCCCAGACCCGGGGCTGACTATGGCTACACCTTC. This sequence joins TRBV9 and TRBJ1-2, with D possibly being TRBD1 (5 bases). The CDR3 extends over 15 amino acids. Germline V CDR1 and CDR2: SGDLS, YYNGEE. Trimming removed 4 bases at V and 3 bases at J, with 16 bases between.

This clone has only a few counts. The chain joins TRBV12-3 or TRBV12-4 to TRBJ2-2; D possibly corresponds to TRBD2 (6 bases). Between the trimmed V and J ends, which lost 6 bases and 7 bases, there was a span of 12 bases. This CDR3 has 13 amino acids. CDR3 in amino acids: CASSRRLGGELFF. The CDR3 DNA reads TGTGCCAGCAGCCGGAGACTAGGCGGGGAGCTGTTTTTT.

The CDR3 coding sequence is TGTGCCAGCAGTTACTCGGCAGGGAGTGGAAACACCATATATTTT. As protein: CASSYSAGSGNTIYF. The chain carries TRBV6-2 or TRBV6-3 and TRBJ1-3; tentative D call: TRBD1 (5 bases). From germline, CDR1 is MNHEY and CDR2 SVGEGT. The CDR3 length is 15 residues. Trimming removed 0 bases from V and 3 bases from J, with 9 bases in between.